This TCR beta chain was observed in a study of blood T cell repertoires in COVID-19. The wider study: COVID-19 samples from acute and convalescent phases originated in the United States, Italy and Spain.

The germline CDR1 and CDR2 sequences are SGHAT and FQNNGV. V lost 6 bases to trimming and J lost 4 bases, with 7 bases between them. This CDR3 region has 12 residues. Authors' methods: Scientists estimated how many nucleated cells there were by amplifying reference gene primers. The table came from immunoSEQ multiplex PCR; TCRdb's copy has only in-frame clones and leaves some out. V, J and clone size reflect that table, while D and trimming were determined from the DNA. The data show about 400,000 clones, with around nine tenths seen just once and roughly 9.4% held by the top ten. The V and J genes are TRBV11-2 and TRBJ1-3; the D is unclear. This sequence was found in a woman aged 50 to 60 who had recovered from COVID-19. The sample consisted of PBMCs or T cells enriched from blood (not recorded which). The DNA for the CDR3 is TGTGCCAGCAGACTCCTAGGAAACACCATATATTTT. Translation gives CASRLLGNTIYF.